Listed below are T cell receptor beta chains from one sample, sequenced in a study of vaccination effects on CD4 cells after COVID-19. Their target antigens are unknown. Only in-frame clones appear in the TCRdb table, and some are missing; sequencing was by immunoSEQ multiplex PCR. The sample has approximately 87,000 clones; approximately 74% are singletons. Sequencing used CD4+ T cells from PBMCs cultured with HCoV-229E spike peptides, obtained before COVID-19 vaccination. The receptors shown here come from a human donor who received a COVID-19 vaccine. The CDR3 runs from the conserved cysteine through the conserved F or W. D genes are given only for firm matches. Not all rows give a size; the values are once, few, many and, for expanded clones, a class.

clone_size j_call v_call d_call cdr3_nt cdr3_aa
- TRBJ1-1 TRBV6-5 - TGTGCCAGCAGGGGGGATGGCACTGAAGCTTTCTTT CASRGDGTEAFF
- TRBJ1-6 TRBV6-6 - TGTGCCAGCAGGCCAAGGAACAGGGTACATGATTCACCCCTCCACTTT CASRPRNRVHDSPLHF
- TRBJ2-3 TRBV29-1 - TGCAGCGTTGAACCCGGGACGGATTACTCTAGCACAGATACGCAGTATTTT CSVEPGTDYSSTDTQYF
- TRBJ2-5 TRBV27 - TGTGCCAGCAGGCCATCCGTGGTCGGGGCAGCGACCCAAGAGACCCAGTACTTC CASRPSVVGAATQETQYF
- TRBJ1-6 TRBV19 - TGTGCCAGTAGTATAGATCTTGGGCGTGATTCACCCCTCCACTTT CASSIDLGRDSPLHF
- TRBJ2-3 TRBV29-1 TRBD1 TGCAGCGCCGATGACAGGGGGCGGACAGATACGCAGTATTTT CSADDRGRTDTQYF
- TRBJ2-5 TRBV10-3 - TGTGCCATCAGTGAGTCGGGTTTCTTTTCCCAGTACTTC CAISESGFFSQYF
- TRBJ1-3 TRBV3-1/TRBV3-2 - TGTGCCAGCAGCCCTAGGTTGGGGGCTGGAAACACCATATATTTT CASSPRLGAGNTIYF
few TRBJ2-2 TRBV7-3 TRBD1 TGTGCCAGCAGCCAACGCTGGACAGGGGCACCCACCGGGGAGCTGTTTTTT CASSQRWTGAPTGELFF
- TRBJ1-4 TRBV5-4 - TGTGCCAGCAGCCGCGACACGGCTAATGAAAAACTGTTTTTT CASSRDTANEKLFF
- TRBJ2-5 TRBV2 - TGTGCCAGCAGCCCGCAAGAGACCCAGTACTTC CASSPQETQYF
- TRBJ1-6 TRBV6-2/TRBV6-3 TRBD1 TGTGCCAGCAGTGCCGGACAGGCAAGCTCCTATAATTCACCCCTCCACTTT CASSAGQASSYNSPLHF
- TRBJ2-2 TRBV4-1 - TGCGCCAGCAGTTTGTGGCCGAACACCGGGGAGCTGTTTTTT CASSLWPNTGELFF
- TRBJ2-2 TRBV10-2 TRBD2 TGCGCCAGCAGTGACTGGGGAGCGGGGGGCACCGGGGAGCTGTTTTTT CASSDWGAGGTGELFF
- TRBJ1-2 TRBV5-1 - TGCGCCAGCAGCTCGGACAGCTGGAACTATGGCTACACCTTC CASSSDSWNYGYTF
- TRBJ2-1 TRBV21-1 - TGTGCCAGCAGCACCCGAACGCCTAGCAATGAGCAGTTCTTC CASSTRTPSNEQFF
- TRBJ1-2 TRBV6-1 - TGTGCCAGCAGTGAAACCGGCTATGGCTACACCTTC CASSETGYGYTF
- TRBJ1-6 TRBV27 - TGTGCCAGCAGTTTCGCAGTCTATAATTCACCCCTCCACTTT CASSFAVYNSPLHF
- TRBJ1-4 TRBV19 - TGTGCCAGTAGTGACAGGACACCTACAACTAATGAAAAACTGTTTTTT CASSDRTPTTNEKLFF
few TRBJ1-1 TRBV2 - TGTGCCAGCAGCAGGGGAATGAACACTGAAGCTTTCTTT CASSRGMNTEAFF